This TCR beta chain was identified in a study of cytomegalovirus exposure and HLA in healthy donors. Study in general: Genotyping showed roughly 81% of 398 donors falling in the Caucasian-associated ancestry cluster. Study-wide results and limits: The authors later linked a missense DCLRE1C variant to TCR beta V- and J-gene trimming. Reports showed the classifier diagnosing cytomegalovirus status with high specificity and sensitivity. For most TCR beta V segments, an earlier analysis put the productive rate at about 90% or about 30% of the time.

The study ran its PCR with 60 Vbeta and 13 Jbeta primers. Here immunoSEQ multiplex PCR was the method, and the copy in TCRdb shows in-frame clones only, minus some. The profile covers about 98,000 clones, with roughly 70% appearing a single time and around 1.8% taken by the ten largest. Germline V CDR1 and CDR2: SGHAT, FQNNGV. The V and J ends lost 2 bases and 7 bases respectively, with 12 bases between them. The CDR3 runs 14 residues. This clone has just a few counts. The antigen is not known. This sequence joins TRBV11-2 and TRBJ2-1, with D uncertain. Sequencing was performed on PBMCs. The TCR comes from a male donor in good health and CMV-seronegative. The CDR3 sequence is CASSLSVVLNEQFF. CDR3 sequence (DNA): TGTGCCAGCAGCTTATCCGTTGTGTTAAATGAGCAGTTCTTC.